These 32 T cell receptor beta chains originate from one sample sequenced in a study of blood T cell repertoires in COVID-19. Assay: immunoSEQ multiplex PCR; the TCRdb copy retains only in-frame clones and omits some. The repertoire holds 150,000 to 200,000 clones, around 79% seen once, with around 16% in the top ten. The specimen sequenced was peripheral blood. The receptors here all came from a man aged 55 to 70 with active or convalescent COVID-19.

This chain connects TRBV29-1 to TRBJ1-2; no firm D call. Germline-derived CDR1 and CDR2 are SQVTM and ANQGSEA. The CDR3 has 12 amino acids. V dropped 5 bases and J dropped 6 bases, with 13 bases sitting between them. The CDR3 is CSVFWRDDGYTF. The CDR3 region has the DNA TGCAGCGTTTTCTGGAGGGATGATGGCTACACCTTC. Complete variable domain (other parts from reference TRBV29-1 and TRBJ1-2): SAVISQKPSRDICQRGTSLTIQCQVDSQVTMMFWYRQQPGQSLTLIATANQGSEATYESGFVIDKFPISRPNLTFSTLTVSNMSPEDSSIYLCSVFWRDDGYTFGSGTRLTVV.

The chain combines TRBV6-6 with TRBJ2-7; possibly TRBD2 for D (7 bases). CDR3 length: 15 amino acids. V gave up 2 bases and J gave up 2 bases, with 13 bases separating them. The germline V gene encodes CDR1 MNHNY and CDR2 SVGAGI (reference sequence). CDR3 in amino acids: CASSYPGGPTYEQYF. DNA for the CDR3: TGTGCCAGCAGTTACCCCGGGGGGCCCACCTACGAGCAGTACTTC.

J is TRBJ1-6 and V is TRBV7-3; 8 nucleotides agree with TRBD1. Germline V gene data show CDR1 as SGHTA and CDR2 as FQGTGA. CDR3 length equals 14 residues. The ends lost 4 bases at V and 6 bases at J; junction bases unmatched: 2. The chain's CDR3 is CASSSTGANSPLHF. The DNA of the CDR3 is TGTGCCAGCAGCTCGACAGGGGCTAATTCACCCCTCCACTTT.

The CDR3 nucleotides are TGTGCCAGCAGCCAAGGGACCCACGGACTTGGCTACACCTTC. This codes for CASSQGTHGLGYTF. The chain recombines TRBV14 with TRBJ1-2; D is undetermined. This CDR3 has 14 residues. Germline V gene sequence: CDR1 SGHDN, CDR2 FVKESK. The germline V and J ends were trimmed by 1 base and 7 bases, with 13 bases remaining between them.

The rearrangement joins TRBV7-8 to TRBJ2-7; D is ambiguous. Deletions cut 3 bases from V and 4 bases from J, with 13 bases between. Germline V gene sequence: CDR1 SGHVS, CDR2 FQNEAQ. CDR3 length: 14 residues. CDR3 in amino acids: CASSFRNKPYEQYF. The CDR3 nucleotides are TGTGCCAGCAGCTTCAGGAACAAACCGTACGAGCAGTACTTC.

This sequence joins TRBV5-4 and TRBJ2-7; possibly TRBD2 for D (7 bases). The germline CDR1 and CDR2 sequences are SGHNT and YYREEE (reference sequence). V was pared by 4 bases and J by 2 bases, with 16 bases between. This CDR3 has 15 residues. The CDR3 sequence is CASSPRGGRAYEQYF. DNA for the CDR3: TGTGCCAGCAGCCCCCGAGGGGGGAGGGCCTACGAGCAGTACTTC.

The gene calls are TRBV7-2 and TRBJ1-1; D is unresolved. Trimming cost V 1 base and J 6 bases, with 12 bases left between them. The CDR3 runs 14 residues. Germline V gene lookup returns CDR1 SGHTA and CDR2 FQGNSA. The CDR3 DNA follows: TGTGCCAGCAGCTTAGACGGTACGAGGGCTGAAGCTTTCTTT. Translation: CASSLDGTRAEAFF.

The table lists this clone with many counts. This chain uses TRBV14 with TRBJ2-7; the D gene is possibly TRBD2 (6 bases). Trimming removed 0 bases at V and 9 bases at J, with 15 bases between. This CDR3 is 14 amino acids long. Germline loops: CDR1 SGHDN, CDR2 FVKESK. CDR3 protein: CASSQEFGRAGQYF. The CDR3 nucleotides read TGTGCCAGCAGCCAAGAATTTGGTCGAGCGGGGCAGTACTTC.

The chain combines TRBV10-3 with TRBJ2-1; 13 bases line up with TRBD2. This CDR3 is 13 amino acids long. In germline, CDR1 is ENHRY, CDR2 SYGVKD. V trimming: 6 bases; J trimming: 7 bases; junction bases outside the gene matches: 0. The CDR3 nucleotides are TGTGCCATCAGGACTAGCGGGAGGAATGAGCAGTTCTTC. As protein: CAIRTSGRNEQFF.

This clone was seen a few times. The chain couples TRBV7-3 to TRBJ2-6, with D tentatively TRBD2 (6 bases). There are 18 residues in the CDR3. Germline V gene lookup returns CDR1 SGHTA and CDR2 FQGTGA. V lost 5 bases and J 0 bases, leaving 17 bases between the germline ends. The CDR3: CASSPLGGRLSGANVLTF. The CDR3 nucleotides read TGTGCCAGCAGCCCCCTGGGGGGACGACTCTCTGGGGCCAACGTCCTGACTTTC.

The chain couples TRBV5-1 to TRBJ2-7; TRBD2 matches at 8 bases. V gave up 1 base and J gave up 5 bases; unmatched junction bases: 14. Germline V lookup: CDR1 SGHRS, CDR2 YFSETQ. The CDR3 has 17 residues. The CDR3 DNA sequence: TGCGCCAGCAGCTTGATCCTACAAGCGGGAGTGGCCCACGAGCAGTACTTC. Translating gives CASSLILQAGVAHEQYF.

The J gene is TRBJ2-1, the V gene TRBV24-1; 10 bases match TRBD2. V was pared by 1 base and J by 8 bases, with 16 bases of the junction left unmatched. CDR1 and CDR2 (germline): KGHDR, SFDVKD. The CDR3 is 19 amino acids. CDR3: CATSDFKGLAGARGDEQFF. In DNA form, the CDR3 reads TGTGCCACCAGTGATTTTAAAGGGCTAGCGGGAGCTCGAGGGGATGAGCAGTTCTTC.

The CDR3 reads CSASGQGTEKLFF. CDR3 sequence (DNA): TGCAGTGCTAGTGGACAGGGCACTGAAAAACTGTTTTTT. The J gene is TRBJ1-4, the V gene TRBV20-1; the match to TRBD1 covers 8 bases. Germline V CDR1 and CDR2: DFQATT, SNEGSKA (reference sequence). The length of the CDR3 is 13 residues. J was trimmed by 7 bases and V by 3 bases; bases with no gene match: 4.

The chain links TRBV5-1 to TRBJ2-7; 11 bases agree with TRBD1. V shed 4 bases, J shed 2 bases, and the junction held 2 bases outside the gene matches. Per germline, CDR1 SGHRS and CDR2 YFSETQ. The CDR3 is 14 residues long. CDR3 region: CASSGDRGAYEQYF. The CDR3 DNA reads as TGCGCCAGCAGCGGGGACAGGGGGGCCTACGAGCAGTACTTC.

V gene TRBV21-1 combines with J gene TRBJ2-5; the listed D gene, TRBD1, was not tested against the DNA. TRBV21-1 is given as a pseudogene. This CDR3 is built from 15 residues. This CDR3 reads CASSIRTDYQETQYF. In nucleotides, the CDR3 is TGTGCCAGCAGCATTAGGACAGATTACCAAGAGACCCAGTACTTC.

The genes are TRBV5-4 and TRBJ2-3; weak D call: TRBD2 (5 bases). Per the germline V gene, CDR1 is SGHNT and CDR2 is YYREEE (reference sequence). The CDR3 runs to 14 residues. With 1 base removed from V and 5 bases from J, the gap between germline ends came to 11 bases. CDR3 bases: TGTGCCAGCAGCTTGTACGGGGAAGGAGATACGCAGTATTTT. The encoded protein is CASSLYGEGDTQYF.

This clone appeared a few times. The chain carries TRBV28 and TRBJ2-2; D is unclear. V gave up 2 bases and J gave up 1 base, with 8 bases separating them. The CDR3 runs 15 residues. Germline values: CDR1 MDHEN, CDR2 SYDVKM. CDR3 region: CASSLSSGNTGELFF. CDR3 nucleotide sequence: TGTGCCAGCAGTTTAAGTTCAGGGAACACCGGGGAGCTGTTTTTT.

The V and J genes are TRBV7-9 and TRBJ2-1; 8 bases agree with TRBD1. The germline V gene has CDR1 SEHNR and CDR2 FQNEAQ (reference sequence). V gave up 2 bases and J gave up 1 base; unmatched junction bases: 4. CDR3 length equals 16 residues. CDR3 loop: CASSLRRTGSYNEQFF. As DNA, the CDR3 is TGTGCCAGCAGCTTAAGACGGACAGGGTCCTACAATGAGCAGTTCTTC.

This clone came up a few times. The genes are TRBV7-9 and TRBJ2-7, with TRBD1 as a possible D gene (6 bases). Trimming took 0 bases from V and 6 from J, leaving 15 bases between them. There are 15 residues in the CDR3. Germline-derived CDR1 and CDR2 are SEHNR and FQNEAQ (reference sequence). The CDR3 is CASSLASGAFGEQYF. DNA for the CDR3: TGTGCCAGCAGCTTAGCTTCAGGGGCGTTCGGCGAGCAGTACTTC.

The V gene is TRBV7-2, the J gene TRBJ2-1; D not certain. V lost 3 bases and J 9 bases, leaving 9 bases between the germline ends. CDR1 SGHTA and CDR2 FQGNSA come from the germline V gene. The CDR3 runs to 12 residues. This chain's CDR3 is CASSFLGGEQFF. The DNA for the CDR3 is TGTGCCAGCAGCTTTCTAGGCGGTGAGCAGTTCTTC.

The chain carries TRBV2 and TRBJ2-2; maybe TRBD2 (6 bases). The length of the CDR3 is 15 residues. Deletions cut 6 bases from V and 4 bases from J, with 15 bases between. Germline-derived CDR1 and CDR2 are SNHLY and FYNNEI. The CDR3 bases are TGTGCCAGCAGAGGGACGCCCGGGGGCACCGGGGAGCTGTTTTTT. Translation: CASRGTPGGTGELFF.

The chain combines TRBV5-1 with TRBJ2-7, with 9 bases fitting TRBD1. CDR1 and CDR2 from the germline V gene are SGHRS and YFSETQ. After removal of 4 bases from V and 2 bases from J, the junction contained 7 bases not matched to a gene. This CDR3 comprises 15 residues. This CDR3 reads CASSTRTGAPYEQYF. The CDR3 bases are TGCGCCAGCAGCACCCGGACAGGGGCCCCCTACGAGCAGTACTTC.

In its sample, this clone was seen many times. V is TRBV7-2 and J is TRBJ2-7, with D perhaps matching TRBD2 (6 bases). The length of the CDR3 is 16 residues. Trimming pared 4 bases from V and 3 bases from J, leaving 19 bases between. In germline, CDR1 is SGHTA, CDR2 FQGNSA. CDR3 sequence reads: CASSSSVSLAYYEQYF. The CDR3 DNA follows: TGTGCCAGCAGCTCGAGCGTGAGCCTAGCGTACTACGAGCAGTACTTC.

V is TRBV5-1 and J is TRBJ2-2; D is unresolved. Germline CDR1 is SGHRS and CDR2 is YFSETQ. The V end was cut by 0 bases, the J end by 0 bases, with 6 bases between. The CDR3 sequence is 15 residues long. The CDR3 protein is CASSLVASNTGELFF. The CDR3 bases are TGCGCCAGCAGCTTGGTTGCGTCGAACACCGGGGAGCTGTTTTTT. The full variable domain, completed using reference TRBV5-1 and TRBJ2-2, is KAGVTQTPRYLIKTRGQQVTLSCSPISGHRSVSWYQQTPGQGLQFLFEYFSETQRNKGNFPGRFSGRQFSNSRSEMNVSTLELGDSALYLCASSLVASNTGELFFGEGSRLTVL.

The chain joins TRBV3-1 (or the pseudogene TRBV3-2) to TRBJ2-1; perhaps TRBD2 as D (6 bases). This CDR3 has 17 amino acids. The V gene lost 4 bases and the J gene lost 4 bases, with 20 bases spanning the gap. Looked up from germline, CDR1 is LGHDT and CDR2 is YNNKEL (reference sequence). CDR3 amino acids: CASSPYITTSVYNEQFF. The CDR3 DNA follows: TGTGCCAGCAGCCCCTATATAACGACTAGTGTATACAATGAGCAGTTCTTC.

V and J are TRBV7-2 and TRBJ1-6; 9 positions agree with TRBD1. The CDR3 is 14 amino acids. Unmatched junction bases numbered 4, after V lost 5 bases and J lost 8 bases. The germline V gene encodes CDR1 SGHTA and CDR2 FQGNSA. The CDR3 loop is CASSEQGAHSPLHF. CDR3 nucleotides: TGTGCCAGCAGCGAACAGGGGGCCCATTCACCCCTCCACTTT.

This chain links TRBV29-1 with TRBJ2-1; tentatively, D is TRBD1 (5 bases). Trimming left V 7 bases short and J 9 bases short, with 16 bases between. Germline V gene data show CDR1 as SQVTM and CDR2 as ANQGSEA. CDR3 length: 12 residues. CDR3 sequence reads: CSALSRGVEQFF. CDR3 in DNA: TGCAGCGCCCTCTCTAGGGGCGTTGAGCAGTTCTTC.

This sequence joins TRBV29-1 and TRBJ1-1; no clear D gene. From germline, CDR1 is SQVTM and CDR2 ANQGSEA. The CDR3 has 12 amino acids. V was trimmed by 6 bases and J by 0 bases, leaving 8 bases between them. The CDR3 is CSVRTMNTEAFF. DNA of the CDR3: TGCAGCGTCCGGACTATGAACACTGAAGCTTTCTTT. Full variable domain (missing parts from reference TRBV29-1 and TRBJ1-1): SAVISQKPSRDICQRGTSLTIQCQVDSQVTMMFWYRQQPGQSLTLIATANQGSEATYESGFVIDKFPISRPNLTFSTLTVSNMSPEDSSIYLCSVRTMNTEAFFGQGTRLTVV.

The chain links TRBV19 to TRBJ1-2; 7 bases fit TRBD1. The V gene's germline CDR1 is LNHDA and CDR2 SQIVND (reference sequence). The CDR3 sequence is 13 residues long. The V gene end was trimmed by 4 bases and the J gene end by 8 bases; junction bases not matched to a gene: 7. CDR3 sequence reads: CASSTGQLGGYTF. The CDR3 nucleotides are TGTGCCAGTAGTACGGGACAGCTGGGAGGCTACACCTTC.

This chain links TRBV12-3 or TRBV12-4 with TRBJ1-1; TRBD1 matches at 8 bases. V dropped 3 bases and J dropped 10; count of bases not matched to a gene: 4. This CDR3 has 12 residues. The CDR3, as DNA: TGTGCCAGCAGTTTCCACGGGACAGGAGCTTTCTTT. Residues: CASSFHGTGAFF.

This rearrangement joins TRBV15 to TRBJ2-7; 9 bases line up with TRBD1. There are 15 residues in the CDR3. Losses at the gene ends were 3 bases for V and 6 bases for J; bases not matched to a gene: 9. Germline values: CDR1 LNHNV, CDR2 YYDKDF (reference sequence). CDR3 sequence reads: CATSRGGTGNAEQYF. As DNA, the CDR3 is TGTGCCACCAGCAGGGGGGGGACAGGGAACGCCGAGCAGTACTTC.

Only a few counts were recorded for this clone. V usage is TRBV19 and J usage is TRBJ2-1; TRBD1 matches 9 bases. V was clipped by 4 bases and J by 8 bases; unmatched bases: 6. Germline assignment: CDR1 LNHDA and CDR2 SQIVND (reference sequence). This CDR3 region has 14 residues. The CDR3 here is CASSKWDRVDEQFF. The CDR3 DNA sequence: TGTGCCAGTAGTAAGTGGGACAGGGTGGATGAGCAGTTCTTC.